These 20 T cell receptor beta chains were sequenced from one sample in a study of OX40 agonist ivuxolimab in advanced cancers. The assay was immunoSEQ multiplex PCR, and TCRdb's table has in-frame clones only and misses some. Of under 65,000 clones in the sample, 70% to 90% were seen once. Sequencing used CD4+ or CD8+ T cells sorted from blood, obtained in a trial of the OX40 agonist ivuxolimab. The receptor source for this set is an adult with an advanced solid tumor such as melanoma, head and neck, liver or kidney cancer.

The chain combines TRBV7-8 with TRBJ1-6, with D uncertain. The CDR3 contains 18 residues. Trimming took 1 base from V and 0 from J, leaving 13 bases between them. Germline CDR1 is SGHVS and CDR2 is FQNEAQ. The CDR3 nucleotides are TGTGCCAGCAGCTTAGAGGCGCGGGAGAGCTCCTATAATTCACCCCTCCACTTT. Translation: CASSLEARESSYNSPLHF.

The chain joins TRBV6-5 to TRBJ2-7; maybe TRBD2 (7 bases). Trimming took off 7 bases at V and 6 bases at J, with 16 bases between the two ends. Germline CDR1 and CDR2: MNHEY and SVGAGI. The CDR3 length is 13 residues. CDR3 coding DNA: TGTGCCAGCACCCAGGGAGGGGGAGGCGAGCAGTACTTC. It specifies CASTQGGGGEQYF.

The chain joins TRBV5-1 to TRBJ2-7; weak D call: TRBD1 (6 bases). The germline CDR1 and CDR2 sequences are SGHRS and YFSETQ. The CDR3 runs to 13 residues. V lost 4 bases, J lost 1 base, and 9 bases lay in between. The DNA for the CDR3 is TGCGCCAGCAGCGAGACAGGTTCCTACGAGCAGTACTTC. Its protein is CASSETGSYEQYF.

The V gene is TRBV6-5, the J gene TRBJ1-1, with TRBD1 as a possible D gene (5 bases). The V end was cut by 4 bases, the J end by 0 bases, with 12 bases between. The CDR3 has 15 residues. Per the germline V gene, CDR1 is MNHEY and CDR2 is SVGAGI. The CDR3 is CASSFPGLMNTEAFF. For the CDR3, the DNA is TGTGCCAGCAGTTTCCCGGGACTTATGAACACTGAAGCTTTCTTT.

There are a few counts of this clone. The CDR3 here is CASGLVPRQGIFATEAFF. The DNA for the CDR3 is TGTGCTAGTGGTTTGGTACCGAGACAGGGGATTTTTGCCACTGAAGCTTTCTTT. The chain recombines TRBV12-5 with TRBJ1-1; TRBD1 matches 8 bases. Per germline, CDR1 LGHNT and CDR2 FRNRAP. The CDR3 consists of 18 residues. V gave up 0 bases and J gave up 4 bases; unmatched junction bases: 13.

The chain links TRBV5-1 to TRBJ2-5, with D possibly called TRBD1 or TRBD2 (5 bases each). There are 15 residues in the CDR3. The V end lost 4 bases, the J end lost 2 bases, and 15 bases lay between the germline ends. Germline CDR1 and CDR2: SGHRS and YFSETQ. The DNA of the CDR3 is TGCGCCAGCAGCCCGACGCCGGGACCTCAAGAGACCCAGTACTTC. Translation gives CASSPTPGPQETQYF.

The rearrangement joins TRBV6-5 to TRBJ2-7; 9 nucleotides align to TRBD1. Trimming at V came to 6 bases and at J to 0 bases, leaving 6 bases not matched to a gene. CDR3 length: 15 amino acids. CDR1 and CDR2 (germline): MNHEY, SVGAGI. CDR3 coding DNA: TGTGCCAGCAGCCCGACACAGGGGGCCTCCTACGAGCAGTACTTC. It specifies CASSPTQGASYEQYF.

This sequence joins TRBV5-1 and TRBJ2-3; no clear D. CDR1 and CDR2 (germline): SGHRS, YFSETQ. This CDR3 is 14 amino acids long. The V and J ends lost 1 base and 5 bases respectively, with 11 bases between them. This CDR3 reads CASSLKVGQDTQYF. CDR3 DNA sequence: TGCGCCAGCAGCTTGAAGGTGGGCCAAGATACGCAGTATTTT. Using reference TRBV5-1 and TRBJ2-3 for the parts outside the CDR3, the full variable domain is KAGVTQTPRYLIKTRGQQVTLSCSPISGHRSVSWYQQTPGQGLQFLFEYFSETQRNKGNFPGRFSGRQFSNSRSEMNVSTLELGDSALYLCASSLKVGQDTQYFGPGTRLTVL.

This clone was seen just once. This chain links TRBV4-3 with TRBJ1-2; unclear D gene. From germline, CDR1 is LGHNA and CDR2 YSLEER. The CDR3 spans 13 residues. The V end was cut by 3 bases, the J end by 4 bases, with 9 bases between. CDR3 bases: TGCGCCAGCAGCCAGGACGGGAGCTATGGCTACACCTTC. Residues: CASSQDGSYGYTF.

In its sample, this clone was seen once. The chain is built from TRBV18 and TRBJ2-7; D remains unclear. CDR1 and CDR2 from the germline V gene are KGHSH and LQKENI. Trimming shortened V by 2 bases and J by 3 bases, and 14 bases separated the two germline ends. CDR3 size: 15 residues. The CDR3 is CASSPTLSTGYEQYF. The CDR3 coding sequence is TGTGCCAGCTCACCAACACTGTCGACGGGCTACGAGCAGTACTTC.

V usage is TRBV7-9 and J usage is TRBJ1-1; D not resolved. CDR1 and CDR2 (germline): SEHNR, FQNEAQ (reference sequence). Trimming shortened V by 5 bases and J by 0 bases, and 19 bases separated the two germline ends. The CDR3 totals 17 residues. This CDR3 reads CASSILAHSDLNTEAFF. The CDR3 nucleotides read TGTGCCAGCAGCATCTTAGCCCACAGCGACCTGAACACTGAAGCTTTCTTT.

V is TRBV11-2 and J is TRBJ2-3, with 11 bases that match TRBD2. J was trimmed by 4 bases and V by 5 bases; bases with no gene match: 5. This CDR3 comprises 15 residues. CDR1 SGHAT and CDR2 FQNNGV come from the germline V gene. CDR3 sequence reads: CASSHSGGAPDTQYF. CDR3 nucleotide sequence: TGTGCCAGCAGCCATAGCGGGGGGGCCCCAGATACGCAGTATTTT.

The CDR3 is CASSPKAQGVVDTQYF. In DNA, the CDR3 is TGTGCCAGCAGCCCAAAGGCCCAGGGAGTAGTCGATACGCAGTATTTT. The V gene is TRBV5-4, the J gene TRBJ2-3, with D perhaps assigned TRBD1 or TRBD2 (5 bases each). Trimming stripped 4 bases from V and 6 bases from J, with 21 bases between. The germline V gene encodes CDR1 SGHNT and CDR2 YYREEE (reference sequence). The CDR3 is made up of 16 amino acids.

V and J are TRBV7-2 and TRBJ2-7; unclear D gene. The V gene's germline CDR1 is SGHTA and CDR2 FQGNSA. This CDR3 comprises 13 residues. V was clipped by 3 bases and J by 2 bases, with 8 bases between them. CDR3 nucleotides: TGTGCCAGCAGCTTGCACCTAGCCTACGAGCAGTACTTC. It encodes CASSLHLAYEQYF.

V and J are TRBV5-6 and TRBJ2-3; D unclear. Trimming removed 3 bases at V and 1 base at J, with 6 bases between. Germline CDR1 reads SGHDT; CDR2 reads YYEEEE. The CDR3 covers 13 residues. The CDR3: CASSSGGTDTQYF. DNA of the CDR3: TGTGCCAGCAGCTCGGGCGGCACAGATACGCAGTATTTT.

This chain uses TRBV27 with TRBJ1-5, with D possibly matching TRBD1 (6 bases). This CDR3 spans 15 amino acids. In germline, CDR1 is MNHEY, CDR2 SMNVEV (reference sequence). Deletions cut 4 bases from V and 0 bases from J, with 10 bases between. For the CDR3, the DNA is TGTGCCAGCAGTTCGGACAGTTATAGCAATCAGCCCCAGCATTTT. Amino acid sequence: CASSSDSYSNQPQHF.

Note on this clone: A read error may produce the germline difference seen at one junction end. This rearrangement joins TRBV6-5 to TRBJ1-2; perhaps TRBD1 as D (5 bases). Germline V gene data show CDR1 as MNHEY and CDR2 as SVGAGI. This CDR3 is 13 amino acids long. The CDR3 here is CASTYRGGLGYTF. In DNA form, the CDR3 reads TGTGCCAGCACTTACCGTGGGGGTCTTGGCTACACCTTC.

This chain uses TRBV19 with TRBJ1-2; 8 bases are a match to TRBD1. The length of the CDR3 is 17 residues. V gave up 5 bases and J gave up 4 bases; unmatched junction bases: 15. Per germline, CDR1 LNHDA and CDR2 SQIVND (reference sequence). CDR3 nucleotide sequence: TGTGCCAGTAGTTCGAGAAATCAGGGGGCTGGCTTCTATGGCTACACCTTC. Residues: CASSSRNQGAGFYGYTF.

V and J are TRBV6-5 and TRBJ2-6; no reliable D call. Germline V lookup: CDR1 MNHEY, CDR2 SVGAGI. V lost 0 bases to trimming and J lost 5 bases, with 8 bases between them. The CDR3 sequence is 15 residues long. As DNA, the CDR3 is TGTGCCAGCAGTTACTCGCCTTTTAGGGCCAACGTCCTGACTTTC. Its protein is CASSYSPFRANVLTF.

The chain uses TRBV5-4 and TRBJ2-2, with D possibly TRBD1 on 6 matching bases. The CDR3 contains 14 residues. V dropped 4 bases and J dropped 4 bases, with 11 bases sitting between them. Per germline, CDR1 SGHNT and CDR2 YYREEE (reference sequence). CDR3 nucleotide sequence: TGTGCCAGCAGCCCTACAGGGCGCACCGGGGAGCTGTTTTTT. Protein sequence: CASSPTGRTGELFF.